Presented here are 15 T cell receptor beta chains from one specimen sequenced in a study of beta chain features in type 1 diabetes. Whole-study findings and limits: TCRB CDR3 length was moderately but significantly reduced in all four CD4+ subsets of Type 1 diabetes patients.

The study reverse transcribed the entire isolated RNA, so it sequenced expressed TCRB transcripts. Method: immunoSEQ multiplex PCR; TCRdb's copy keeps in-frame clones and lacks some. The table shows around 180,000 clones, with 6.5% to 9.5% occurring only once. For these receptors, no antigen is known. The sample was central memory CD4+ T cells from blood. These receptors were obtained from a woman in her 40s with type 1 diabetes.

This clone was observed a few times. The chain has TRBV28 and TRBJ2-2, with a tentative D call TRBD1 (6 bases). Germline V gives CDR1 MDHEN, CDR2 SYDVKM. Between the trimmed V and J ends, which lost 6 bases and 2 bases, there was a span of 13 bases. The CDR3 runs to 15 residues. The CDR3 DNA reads TGTGCCAGCAGAACCGGGACACTAAACACCGGGGAGCTGTTTTTT. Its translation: CASRTGTLNTGELFF. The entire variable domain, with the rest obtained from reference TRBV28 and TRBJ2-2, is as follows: DVKVTQSSRYLVKRTGEKVFLECVQDMDHENMFWYRQDPGLGLRLIYFSYDVKMKEKGDIPEGYSVSREKKERFSLILESASTNQTSMYLCASRTGTLNTGELFFGEGSRLTVL.

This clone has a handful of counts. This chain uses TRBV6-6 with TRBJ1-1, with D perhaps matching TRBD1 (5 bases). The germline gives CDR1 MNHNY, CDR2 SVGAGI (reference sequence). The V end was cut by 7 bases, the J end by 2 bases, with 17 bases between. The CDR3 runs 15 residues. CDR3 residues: CASTPGGGFNTEAFF. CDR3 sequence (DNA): TGTGCCAGCACCCCGGGGGGGGGATTCAACACTGAAGCTTTCTTT.

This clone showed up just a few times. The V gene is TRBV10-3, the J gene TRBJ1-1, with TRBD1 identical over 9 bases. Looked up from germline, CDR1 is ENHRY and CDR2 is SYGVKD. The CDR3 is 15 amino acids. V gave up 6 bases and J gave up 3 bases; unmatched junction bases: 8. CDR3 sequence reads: CAIRGGQGRDTEAFF. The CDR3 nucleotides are TGTGCCATCAGGGGGGGACAGGGACGGGACACTGAAGCTTTCTTT.

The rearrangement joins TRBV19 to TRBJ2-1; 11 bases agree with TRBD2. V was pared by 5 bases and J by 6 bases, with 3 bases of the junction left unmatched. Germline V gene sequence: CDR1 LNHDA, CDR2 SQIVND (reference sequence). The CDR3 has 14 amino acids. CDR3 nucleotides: TGTGCCAGTAGTCGAACTAGCGGGAGCAATGAGCAGTTCTTC. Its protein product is CASSRTSGSNEQFF.

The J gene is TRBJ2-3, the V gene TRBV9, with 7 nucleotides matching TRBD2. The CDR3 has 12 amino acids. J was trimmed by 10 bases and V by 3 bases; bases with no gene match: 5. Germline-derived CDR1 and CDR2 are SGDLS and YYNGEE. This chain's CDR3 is CASSDGGSPQYF. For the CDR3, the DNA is TGTGCCAGCAGCGACGGGGGGAGCCCGCAGTATTTT. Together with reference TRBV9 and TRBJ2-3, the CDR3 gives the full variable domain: DSGVTQTPKHLITATGQRVTLRCSPRSGDLSVYWYQQSLDQGLQFLIQYYNGEERAKGNILERFSAQQFPDLHSELNLSSLELGDSALYFCASSDGGSPQYFGPGTRLTVL.

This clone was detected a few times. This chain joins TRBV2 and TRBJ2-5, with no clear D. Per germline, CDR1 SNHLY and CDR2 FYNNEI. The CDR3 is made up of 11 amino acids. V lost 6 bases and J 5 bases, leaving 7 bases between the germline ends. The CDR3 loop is CASSLRETQYF. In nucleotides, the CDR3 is TGTGCCAGCAGCTTGAGGGAGACCCAGTACTTC.

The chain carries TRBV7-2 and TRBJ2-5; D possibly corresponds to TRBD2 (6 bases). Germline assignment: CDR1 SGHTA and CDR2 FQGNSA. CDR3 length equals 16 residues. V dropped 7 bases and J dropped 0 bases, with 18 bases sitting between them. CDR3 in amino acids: CASTKGQGGNQETQYF. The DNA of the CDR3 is TGTGCCAGCACCAAGGGCCAGGGCGGGAACCAAGAGACCCAGTACTTC.

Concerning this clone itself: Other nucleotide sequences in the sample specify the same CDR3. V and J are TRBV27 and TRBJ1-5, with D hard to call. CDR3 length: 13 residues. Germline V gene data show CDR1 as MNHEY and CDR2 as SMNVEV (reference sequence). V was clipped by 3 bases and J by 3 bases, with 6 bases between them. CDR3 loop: CASSFLPNQPQHF. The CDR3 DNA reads TGTGCCAGCAGTTTTCTCCCCAATCAGCCCCAGCATTTT.

This chain's CDR3 is CASSLTPGTGVYEQYF. The CDR3 DNA is TGTGCCAGCAGCTTAACCCCCGGGACAGGGGTCTACGAGCAGTACTTC. The J gene is TRBJ2-7, the V gene TRBV7-2; 10 nucleotides align to TRBD1. The CDR3 is made up of 16 amino acids. Germline CDR1 SGHTA, CDR2 FQGNSA. With V trimmed by 2 bases and J by 3 bases, 7 bases remained unmatched.

For the CDR3, the DNA is TGTGCCGCATCTCGGGGGGAGACCCAGTACTTC. It encodes CAASRGETQYF. This chain links TRBV6-6 with TRBJ2-5; TRBD2 might be the D (6 bases). Germline CDR1 and CDR2: MNHNY and SVGAGI (reference sequence). The CDR3 spans 11 residues. Trimming took off 11 bases at V and 5 bases at J, with 12 bases between the two ends.

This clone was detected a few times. The CDR3 coding sequence is TGTGCCAGCAGCTTAGGGACGGAGCGGGAAGCTTTCTTT. This sequence encodes CASSLGTEREAFF. V is TRBV11-3 and J is TRBJ1-1; D is unclear. The germline V and J ends were trimmed by 1 base and 8 bases, with 11 bases remaining between them. Germline V gene lookup returns CDR1 SGHNT and CDR2 YENEEA. The CDR3 runs 13 residues. The entire variable domain, with the rest obtained from reference TRBV11-3 and TRBJ1-1, is as follows: EAGVVQSPRYKIIEKKQPVAFWCNPISGHNTLYWYLQNLGQGPELLIRYENEEAVDDSQLPKDRFSAERLKGVDSTLKIQPAELGDSAVYLCASSLGTEREAFFGQGTRLTVV.

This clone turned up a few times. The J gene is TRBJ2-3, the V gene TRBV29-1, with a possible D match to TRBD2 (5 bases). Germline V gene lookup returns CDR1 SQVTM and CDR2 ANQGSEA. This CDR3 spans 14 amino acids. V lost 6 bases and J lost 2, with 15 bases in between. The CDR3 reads CSVARSGNTDTQYF. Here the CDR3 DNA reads TGCAGCGTCGCCAGGTCGGGGAACACAGATACGCAGTATTTT.

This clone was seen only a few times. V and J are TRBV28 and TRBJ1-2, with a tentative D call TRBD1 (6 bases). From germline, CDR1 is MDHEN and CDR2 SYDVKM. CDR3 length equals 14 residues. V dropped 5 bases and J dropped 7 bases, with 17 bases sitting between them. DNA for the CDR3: TGTGCCAGCAGTACCGCCGGGACAACTTCTGGCTACACCTTC. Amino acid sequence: CASSTAGTTSGYTF.

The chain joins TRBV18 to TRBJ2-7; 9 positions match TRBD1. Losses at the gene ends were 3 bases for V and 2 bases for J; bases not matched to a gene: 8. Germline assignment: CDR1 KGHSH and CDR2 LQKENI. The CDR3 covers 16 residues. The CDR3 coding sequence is TGTGCCAGCTCACCTTCGGACAGGGGATTCCCCTACGAGCAGTACTTC. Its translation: CASSPSDRGFPYEQYF.

In DNA form, the CDR3 reads TGCGCCAGCAGCCAGGACTACAGGAACGAGTACAATGAGCAGTTCTTC. It codes for CASSQDYRNEYNEQFF. V usage is TRBV4-3 and J usage is TRBJ2-1; D possibly corresponds to TRBD2 (6 bases). This CDR3 spans 16 amino acids. The V end was cut by 3 bases, the J end by 4 bases, with 16 bases between. Germline V gene data show CDR1 as LGHNA and CDR2 as YSLEER.